Each of the 21 T cell receptor beta chains below was sequenced from the same sample in a study of T-cell memory formation after mild COVID-19. Via MiXCR, TCRdb re-called the 5' RACE reads, giving one row per CDR3 protein. The sample has about 300,000 distinct CDR3 sequences, roughly a fifth seen once. Sequencing was performed on PBMCs or a T cell subset sorted from them (not recorded which). Receptors were obtained from a man between 18 and 29 years old who had mild COVID-19 (a few samples of this study predate the infection). Cell type and time point are not known.

This clonotype turned up a few times. V usage is TRBV6-2 or TRBV6-3 and J usage is TRBJ2-3; 10 bases match TRBD2. This CDR3 spans 18 amino acids. Germline lookup yields CDR1 MNHEY and CDR2 SVGEGT. Germline trimming cut 6 bases from V and 1 base from J; bases unmatched to any gene: 13. CDR3: CASSYGQRGGPRTDTQYF. The CDR3 nucleotides read TGTGCCAGCAGCTATGGCCAGCGGGGGGGCCCTCGCACAGATACGCAGTATTTT.

This clonotype was detected a few times. The chain employs TRBV7-2 and TRBJ2-5, with 7 nucleotides matching TRBD2. Losses at the gene ends were 1 base for V and 2 bases for J; bases not matched to a gene: 4. CDR3 length: 15 residues. Germline CDR1 is SGHTA and CDR2 is FQGNSA. DNA for the CDR3: TGTGCCAGCAGCTTAGAGGCGGGGGTACAAGAGACCCAGTACTTC. Translated, it gives CASSLEAGVQETQYF. Combining the CDR3 with reference TRBV7-2 and TRBJ2-5 gives the whole variable domain GAGVSQSPSNKVTEKGKDVELRCDPISGHTALYWYRQSLGQGLEFLIYFQGNSAPDKSGLPSDRFSAERTGGSVSTLTIQRTQQEDSAVYLCASSLEAGVQETQYFGPGTRLLVL.

This clonotype came up once. The J gene is TRBJ2-1, the V gene TRBV28, with 12 bases fitting TRBD1. J lost 8 bases, V lost 6 bases, and 5 bases had no gene match. The CDR3 length is 14 residues. Germline assignment: CDR1 MDHEN and CDR2 SYDVKM. CDR3 region: CASRSGTGGYEQFF. CDR3 DNA sequence: TGTGCCAGCAGGTCCGGGACAGGGGGCTATGAGCAGTTCTTC.

The rearrangement uses TRBV7-3 and TRBJ2-3; D is uncertain. V was shortened by 1 base and J by 0 bases, with 14 bases between the two germline ends. Germline V CDR1 and CDR2: SGHTA, FQGTGA. This CDR3 has 17 residues. CDR3 sequence reads: CASSLNGRNPSTDTQYF. The CDR3 DNA is TGTGCCAGCAGCTTAAACGGGCGAAACCCTAGCACAGATACGCAGTATTTT.

The chain recombines TRBV21-1 with TRBJ2-2; the table's D gene call, TRBD1, was not cross checked with the DNA. TRBV21-1 is reported as a pseudogene. CDR3 length: 16 residues. The CDR3 sequence: CASSHPGRSNTGELFF. CDR3 coding DNA: TGTGCCAGCAGCCACCCGGGACGGTCGAACACCGGGGAGCTGTTTTTT.

This clonotype was counted between two and nine times. The chain recombines TRBV5-6 with TRBJ2-5, with no clear D. The CDR3 has 13 residues. V was trimmed by 7 bases and J by 2 bases, leaving 12 bases between them. CDR1 and CDR2 (germline): SGHDT, YYEEEE. CDR3 nucleotides: TGTGCCAGCTCCCCTCCCTATCAAGAGACCCAGTACTTC. Protein product: CASSPPYQETQYF.

The V call is TRBV5-1, the J call TRBJ2-1; 8 nucleotides match TRBD1. The germline V gene encodes CDR1 SGHRS and CDR2 YFSETQ. V lost 7 bases to trimming and J lost 5 bases; unmatched junction nucleotides: 2. This CDR3 has 12 amino acids. The CDR3 DNA reads as TGCGCCAGCCGGACAGGGAACAATGAGCAGTTCTTC. Protein: CASRTGNNEQFF.

This clonotype was seen a handful of times. The rearrangement uses TRBV20-1 and TRBJ1-5; the D is unclear. The CDR3 has 14 residues. Looked up from germline, CDR1 is DFQATT and CDR2 is SNEGSKA (reference sequence). V was pared by 4 bases and J by 1 base, with 11 bases between. CDR3 sequence (DNA): TGCAGTGCTACCCCCCTCCAAAGCAATCAGCCCCAGCATTTT. This translates into CSATPLQSNQPQHF.

This clonotype was detected only a few times. V and J are TRBV3-1 and TRBJ2-5, with D hard to call. The CDR3 length is 13 residues. Per the germline V gene, CDR1 is LGHDT and CDR2 is YNNKEL (reference sequence). The V and J ends lost 1 base and 3 bases respectively, with 6 bases between them. The CDR3: CASSQVRKETQYF. The CDR3 coding sequence is TGTGCCAGCAGCCAAGTCCGGAAAGAGACCCAGTACTTC.

This rearrangement joins TRBV11-1 to TRBJ1-1; perhaps TRBD1 as D (6 bases). CDR1 and CDR2 from the germline V gene are SGHAT and FQDESV (reference sequence). V shed 5 bases and J shed 1 base, with 17 bases lying between them. The CDR3 spans 16 residues. CDR3 amino acids: CASSTGTGRRNTEAFF. In DNA, the CDR3 is TGTGCCAGCAGCACAGGGACGGGGCGCAGGAACACTGAAGCTTTCTTT.

This clonotype was seen more than once but under ten times. The rearrangement links TRBV12-3 or TRBV12-4 to TRBJ2-7; TRBD1 matches 8 bases. This CDR3 contains 14 residues. V gave up 5 bases and J gave up 6 bases; unmatched junction bases: 9. The CDR3 coding sequence is TGTGCCAGCAGTGAGAGCGTGGGACAGGTCGAGCAGTACTTC. Its translation: CASSESVGQVEQYF.

The rearrangement joins TRBV20-1 to TRBJ2-1, with TRBD1 as a possible D gene (5 bases). Germline V lookup: CDR1 DFQATT, CDR2 SNEGSKA (reference sequence). Trimming removed 3 bases from V and 2 bases from J, with 14 bases in between. The CDR3 length is 15 residues. CDR3 residues: CSASRQWPTYNEQFF. The CDR3 DNA sequence: TGCAGTGCTAGTCGACAGTGGCCAACCTACAATGAGCAGTTCTTC.

This clonotype occurred a few times. The chain is built from TRBV19 and TRBJ2-5, with 9 bases aligning to TRBD2. CDR3 size: 15 residues. Trimming removed 5 bases from V and 3 bases from J; junction bases left unmatched: 7. CDR1 and CDR2 (germline): LNHDA, SQIVND (reference sequence). CDR3 sequence reads: CASSGAASGEETQYF. Written as DNA, the CDR3 is TGTGCCAGTAGTGGCGCCGCTAGCGGGGAAGAGACCCAGTACTTC.

A few counts support this clonotype. The chain is built from TRBV7-9 and TRBJ2-7, with D uncertain. Germline V gene data show CDR1 as SEHNR and CDR2 as FQNEAQ (reference sequence). There are 13 residues in the CDR3. V was clipped by 5 bases and J by 5 bases, with 13 bases between them. CDR3 region: CASSRPDRHEQYF. The DNA of the CDR3 is TGTGCCAGCAGCCGCCCCGACCGTCACGAGCAGTACTTC.

The sample holds a few counts of this clonotype. The V gene is TRBV10-3, the J gene TRBJ1-1, with D perhaps matching TRBD1 (5 bases). CDR3 length: 15 residues. The germline gives CDR1 ENHRY, CDR2 SYGVKD. Trimming shortened V by 3 bases and J by 1 base, and 12 bases separated the two germline ends. This CDR3 is CAISDGRGTNTEAFF. In nucleotides, the CDR3 is TGTGCCATCAGTGACGGAAGGGGAACGAACACTGAAGCTTTCTTT.

The sample holds a few counts of this clonotype. This chain connects TRBV5-1 to TRBJ2-5; D gene uncertain. Germline CDR1 is SGHRS and CDR2 is YFSETQ. Trimming cost V 5 bases and J 1 base, with 18 bases left between them. The CDR3 totals 16 residues. The CDR3 nucleotides are TGCGCCAGCAGAACGTCTCCCAACGTCCCCCAAGAGACCCAGTACTTC. This codes for CASRTSPNVPQETQYF.

This clonotype showed up just a few times. The V call is TRBV4-3, the J call TRBJ1-3, with D unclear. The CDR3 is made up of 15 amino acids. The germline gives CDR1 LGHNA, CDR2 YSLEER. Trimming left V 0 bases short and J 2 bases short, with 8 bases between. The CDR3 DNA is TGCGCCAGCAGCCAAGATCCGACGGCTGGAAACACCATATATTTT. This encodes CASSQDPTAGNTIYF.

This rearrangement joins TRBV7-2 to TRBJ2-2; D is unclear. Trimming stripped 0 bases from V and 8 bases from J, with 7 bases between. The CDR3 has 13 amino acids. CDR1 and CDR2 (germline): SGHTA, FQGNSA. The CDR3 bases are TGTGCCAGCAGCTTAGCCCGTCAGGGGGAGCTGTTTTTT. Amino acids: CASSLARQGELFF.

V gene TRBV19 combines with J gene TRBJ2-2; D remains ambiguous. The germline V gene encodes CDR1 LNHDA and CDR2 SQIVND (reference sequence). CDR3 length: 14 residues. V lost 4 bases and J 6 bases, leaving 12 bases between the germline ends. CDR3 sequence reads: CASSTARTAGELFF. The CDR3 region has the DNA TGTGCCAGTAGTACAGCCAGGACGGCCGGGGAGCTGTTTTTT.

This chain joins TRBV5-1 and TRBJ1-2; 10 bases are a match to TRBD1. The CDR3 totals 13 residues. The germline CDR1 and CDR2 sequences are SGHRS and YFSETQ. V was clipped by 4 bases and J by 9 bases; unmatched bases: 6. CDR3 DNA: TGCGCCAGCAGCCCTGGACAGGGGGACAGCTACACCTTC. It codes for CASSPGQGDSYTF.

The V and J genes are TRBV7-6 and TRBJ2-7; 9 nucleotides align to TRBD1. Germline lookup yields CDR1 SGHVS and CDR2 FNYEAQ. This CDR3 spans 14 amino acids. V gave up 4 bases and J gave up 5 bases; unmatched junction bases: 6. CDR3 DNA: TGTGCCAGCAGCTGGGACACAGGGGGCAACGAGCAGTACTTC. This translates into CASSWDTGGNEQYF.